The next 26 T cell receptor beta chains were all read from a single sample in a study of T cell changes during pregnancy in multiple sclerosis. The repertoire was sequenced with immunoSEQ multiplex PCR; TCRdb's copy has only in-frame clones and lacks some. This table has tens of thousands of clones, approximately 90% appearing once. The specimen comprised peripheral blood, sampled in the second trimester of pregnancy. The receptors were sampled from a female donor in good health, enrolled as a control in a pregnancy study.

CDR3 residues: CASSPPGTSVVVKNIQYF. DNA for the CDR3: TGTGCCAGCAGCCCGCCCGGGACTAGCGTTGTGGTAAAAAACATTCAGTACTTC. This rearrangement joins TRBV7-8 to TRBJ2-4, with 10 bases fitting TRBD2. CDR3 length equals 18 residues. Trimming at V came to 5 bases and at J to 4 bases, leaving 14 bases not matched to a gene. Germline CDR1 reads SGHVS; CDR2 reads FQNEAQ.

V is TRBV7-2 and J is TRBJ2-1; a weak D match, TRBD1 (5 bases). V lost 0 bases and J 7 bases, leaving 13 bases between the germline ends. This CDR3 spans 15 amino acids. Germline V CDR1 and CDR2: SGHTA, FQGNSA. CDR3 DNA sequence: TGTGCCAGCAGCTTAGCGACAGCGCCTGGGAATGAGCAGTTCTTC. This sequence encodes CASSLATAPGNEQFF.

The count of this clone is one. The chain joins TRBV27 to TRBJ2-7; TRBD2 aligns across 13 bases. The CDR3 is 15 residues long. With 5 bases clipped from V and 5 bases from J, the junction kept 6 bases outside the gene matches. CDR1 is MNHEY, CDR2 SMNVEV, per germline (reference sequence). The CDR3 reads CASSPTSGRAHEQYF. In DNA, the CDR3 is TGTGCCAGCAGTCCAACTAGCGGGAGGGCCCACGAGCAGTACTTC.

V usage is TRBV7-8 and J usage is TRBJ1-5; TRBD1 matches at 8 bases. From germline, CDR1 is SGHVS and CDR2 FQNEAQ. V shed 2 bases, J shed 5 bases, and the junction held 8 bases outside the gene matches. The CDR3 loop spans 16 amino acids. CDR3 protein: CASSLSPGGAYQPQHF. CDR3 nucleotides: TGTGCCAGCAGCTTATCGCCAGGGGGCGCGTATCAGCCCCAGCATTTT.

On this clone itself: A junction boundary mismatches the germline segment, possibly from a read error. Other DNA sequences within the sample encode an identical CDR3. The V gene is TRBV18, the J gene TRBJ2-7; possible D gene TRBD2, 5 bases. This CDR3 has 15 residues. The germline CDR1 and CDR2 sequences are KGHSH and LQKENI. CDR3: CASSGVRVFPYEQYF. The DNA of the CDR3 is TGTGCCAGCTCAGGCGTGAGGGTATTTCCCTACGAGCAATACTTC.

V is TRBV15 and J is TRBJ1-2; D is possibly TRBD1 (6 bases). V was cut by 0 bases and J by 8 bases, with 10 bases left in between. Germline V gene data show CDR1 as LNHNV and CDR2 as YYDKDF (reference sequence). The CDR3 runs 13 residues. Written as DNA, the CDR3 is TGTGCCACCAGCAGAGATCAGGGGCTCGGCTACACCTTC. Its translation: CATSRDQGLGYTF.

The V call is TRBV7-3, the J call TRBJ2-2, with 8 bases matching TRBD2. Germline CDR1 SGHTA, CDR2 FQGTGA. V was clipped by 5 bases and J by 3 bases; unmatched bases: 5. The CDR3 is made up of 15 amino acids. For the CDR3, the DNA is TGTGCCAGCAGCCGGAGCGGGAGCGACACCGGGGAGCTGTTTTTT. Translation: CASSRSGSDTGELFF.

This CDR3 reads CSVGRDSGLNEQFF. Written as DNA, the CDR3 is TGCAGCGTTGGCCGGGACTCCGGACTCAATGAGCAGTTCTTC. The rearrangement links TRBV29-1 to TRBJ2-1; a possible D gene is TRBD2 (6 bases). Germline V gene lookup returns CDR1 SQVTM and CDR2 ANQGSEA. Trimming shortened V by 4 bases and J by 6 bases, and 16 bases separated the two germline ends. The CDR3 spans 14 residues.

This chain links TRBV10-3 with TRBJ1-1, with 7 bases aligning to TRBD1. Germline CDR1 is ENHRY and CDR2 is SYGVKD. The CDR3 contains 16 residues. Trimming at V came to 4 bases and at J to 4 bases, leaving 12 bases not matched to a gene. The CDR3 region is CAISVGGGQVVTEAFF. Written as DNA, the CDR3 is TGTGCCATCAGTGTTGGTGGTGGACAGGTTGTCACTGAAGCTTTCTTT.

Written as DNA, the CDR3 is TGTGCCAGCAGCCCTGCTAGCGGGCATTCCTACGAGCAGTACTTC. This translates into CASSPASGHSYEQYF. The chain uses TRBV7-9 and TRBJ2-7; 8 positions agree with TRBD2. J lost 1 base, V lost 5 bases, and 7 bases had no gene match. Germline V gene data show CDR1 as SEHNR and CDR2 as FQNEAQ (reference sequence). The CDR3 runs to 15 residues.

About this clone itself: This CDR3 is also generated by other DNA sequences in the sample. The chain combines TRBV5-4 with TRBJ2-7; tentatively, D is TRBD2 (5 bases). Germline V gives CDR1 SGHNT, CDR2 YYREEE (reference sequence). The CDR3 extends over 15 amino acids. The V and J ends lost 4 bases and 3 bases respectively, with 17 bases between them. CDR3 in amino acids: CASSPDPDSDYEQYF. For the CDR3, the DNA is TGTGCCAGCAGCCCTGACCCGGATAGCGACTACGAGCAGTACTTC.

This clone was seen once. The chain carries TRBV5-1 and TRBJ2-7; TRBD2 matches 10 bases. The CDR3 contains 14 residues. The ends lost 1 base at V and 8 bases at J; junction bases unmatched: 6. Germline CDR1 is SGHRS and CDR2 is YFSETQ. The chain's CDR3 is CASSLTSGDDQQYF. The CDR3 region has the DNA TGCGCCAGCAGCTTGACTAGCGGGGATGATCAGCAGTACTTC.

This clone was seen only once. The rearrangement uses TRBV7-8 and TRBJ2-7; D may be TRBD2 (5 bases). The V end lost 2 bases, the J end lost 0 bases, and 11 bases lay between the germline ends. CDR3 length equals 15 residues. Germline-derived CDR1 and CDR2 are SGHVS and FQNEAQ. CDR3 region: CASSLNTRSSYEQYF. The CDR3 bases are TGTGCCAGCAGCTTAAACACTAGGAGCTCCTACGAGCAGTACTTC.

The CDR3 sequence is CASSTSGGGPPDTQYF. The CDR3 DNA follows: TGTGCCAGTAGTACGTCCGGCGGGGGGCCCCCAGATACGCAGTATTTT. V and J are TRBV19 and TRBJ2-3; 8 bases are a match to TRBD2. The CDR3 length is 16 residues. Germline V gives CDR1 LNHDA, CDR2 SQIVND (reference sequence). The ends lost 4 bases at V and 4 bases at J; junction bases unmatched: 10.

This chain uses TRBV2 with TRBJ2-2, with D perhaps TRBD2 (6 bases). V gave up 6 bases and J gave up 2 bases, with 13 bases separating them. The CDR3 runs to 15 residues. Germline loops: CDR1 SNHLY, CDR2 FYNNEI. DNA of the CDR3: TGTGCCAGCAGAGGCGCGGGGAGAAACACCGGGGAGCTGTTTTTT. As protein: CASRGAGRNTGELFF.

The V call is TRBV27, the J call TRBJ1-1; 11 bases line up with TRBD1. The V segment lost 3 bases and the J segment 1 base; nucleotides outside the gene matches: 7. The CDR3 has 17 amino acids. The germline V gene has CDR1 MNHEY and CDR2 SMNVEV (reference sequence). The DNA for the CDR3 is TGTGCCAGCAGTTTTGGGACAGGGGGACCTAGGAACACTGAAGCTTTCTTT. Translating it yields CASSFGTGGPRNTEAFF.

This chain joins TRBV4-1 and TRBJ1-2, with D possibly being TRBD1 (5 bases). The CDR3 contains 15 residues. Trimming left V 0 bases short and J 4 bases short, with 12 bases between. Germline V CDR1 and CDR2: MGHRA, YSYEKL. CDR3 loop: CASSQDTGILYGYTF. Written as DNA, the CDR3 is TGCGCCAGCAGCCAAGATACAGGAATCCTCTATGGCTACACCTTC.

This chain connects TRBV27 to TRBJ1-5, with no clear D. Germline values: CDR1 MNHEY, CDR2 SMNVEV (reference sequence). This CDR3 is built from 16 residues. V gave up 2 bases and J gave up 3 bases, with 14 bases separating them. CDR3 residues: CASSLVFRSYNQPQHF. The CDR3 DNA reads TGTGCCAGCAGTTTAGTCTTCAGGTCATACAATCAGCCCCAGCATTTT.

The CDR3 spells CASRFLTGQIYGYTF. The CDR3 nucleotides are TGTGCCAGCAGATTTCTCACGGGACAGATCTATGGCTACACCTTC. The chain combines TRBV6-5 with TRBJ1-2; TRBD1 matches at 7 bases. Per germline, CDR1 MNHEY and CDR2 SVGAGI. The V and J ends lost 6 bases and 4 bases, in that order; junction bases with no gene match: 11. The CDR3 runs 15 residues.

This chain links TRBV7-2 with TRBJ2-1; D is ambiguous. There are 15 residues in the CDR3. The V end lost 3 bases, the J end lost 0 bases, and 9 bases lay between the germline ends. CDR1 SGHTA and CDR2 FQGNSA come from the germline V gene. The CDR3 reads CASSFLAASYNEQFF. The CDR3 DNA sequence: TGTGCCAGCAGCTTCCTCGCGGCCTCCTACAATGAGCAGTTCTTC.

The chain has TRBV19 and TRBJ2-3; 9 bases are a match to TRBD2. J gave up 3 bases and V 5 bases, and 6 bases lay outside the gene matches. CDR3 size: 15 residues. Germline lookup yields CDR1 LNHDA and CDR2 SQIVND (reference sequence). The chain's CDR3 is CASSVSTSGTDTQYF. The CDR3 coding sequence is TGTGCCAGTAGTGTCTCGACTAGCGGTACAGATACGCAGTATTTT.

V gene TRBV10-2 combines with J gene TRBJ2-7; 8 positions match TRBD1. V lost 3 bases to trimming and J lost 2 bases; unmatched junction nucleotides: 9. The germline gives CDR1 WSHSY, CDR2 SAAADI. This CDR3 is 16 amino acids long. CDR3 residues: CASSDPPGGVTYEQYF. The CDR3, as DNA: TGCGCCAGCAGTGACCCCCCAGGGGGCGTCACCTACGAGCAGTACTTC.

This chain links TRBV7-3 with TRBJ2-1, with TRBD2 matching 10 bases. V lost 2 bases to trimming and J lost 7 bases; unmatched junction nucleotides: 5. CDR1 and CDR2 (germline): SGHTA, FQGTGA. The CDR3 extends over 15 amino acids. The CDR3 DNA reads as TGTGCCAGCAGCTTAGCCGGACTAGCGGTAAATGAGCAGTTCTTC. Translation: CASSLAGLAVNEQFF.

In DNA, the CDR3 is TGTGCCAGCAGCTTAGATCAGCTGGGCCAGGGAGGTTTCACCGGGGAGCTGTTTTTT. Translation gives CASSLDQLGQGGFTGELFF. The chain uses TRBV11-2 and TRBJ2-2; D is possibly TRBD2 (6 bases). This CDR3 is 19 amino acids long. The germline gives CDR1 SGHAT, CDR2 FQNNGV. Trimming pared 0 bases from V and 4 bases from J, leaving 21 bases between.

CDR3: CASSPFWGTTNTEAFF. Here the CDR3 DNA reads TGTGCCAGCTCACCGTTTTGGGGGACTACGAACACTGAAGCTTTCTTT. V and J are TRBV18 and TRBJ1-1, with a possible D match to TRBD1 (5 bases). CDR3 length: 16 amino acids. Trimming took 3 bases from V and 1 from J, leaving 15 bases between them. CDR1 and CDR2 (germline): KGHSH, LQKENI.

On this clone itself: The germline gene is not matched at one end of the junction; a read error may be the cause. The rearrangement uses TRBV7-7 and TRBJ2-1; D ambiguous. The CDR3 is made up of 15 amino acids. In germline, CDR1 is SSHAT, CDR2 FNYEAQ (reference sequence). Written as DNA, the CDR3 is TGTGCTAGCAGCTTAGCAATCTTAGCCTACAATGAGCAGTTCTTC. It yields the protein CASSLAILAYNEQFF.